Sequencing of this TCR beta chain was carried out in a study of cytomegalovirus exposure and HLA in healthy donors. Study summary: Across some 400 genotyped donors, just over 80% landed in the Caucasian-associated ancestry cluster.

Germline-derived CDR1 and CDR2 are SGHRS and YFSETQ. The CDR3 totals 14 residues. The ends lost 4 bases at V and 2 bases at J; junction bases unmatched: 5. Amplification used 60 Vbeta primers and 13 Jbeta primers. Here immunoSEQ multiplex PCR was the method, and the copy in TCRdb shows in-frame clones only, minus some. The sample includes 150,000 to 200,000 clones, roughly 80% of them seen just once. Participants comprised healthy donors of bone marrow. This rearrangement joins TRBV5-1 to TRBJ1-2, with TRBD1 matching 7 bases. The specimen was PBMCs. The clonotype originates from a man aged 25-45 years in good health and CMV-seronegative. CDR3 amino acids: CASSEQTGNYGYTF. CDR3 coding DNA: TGCGCCAGCAGCGAACAGACAGGGAACTATGGCTACACCTTC.